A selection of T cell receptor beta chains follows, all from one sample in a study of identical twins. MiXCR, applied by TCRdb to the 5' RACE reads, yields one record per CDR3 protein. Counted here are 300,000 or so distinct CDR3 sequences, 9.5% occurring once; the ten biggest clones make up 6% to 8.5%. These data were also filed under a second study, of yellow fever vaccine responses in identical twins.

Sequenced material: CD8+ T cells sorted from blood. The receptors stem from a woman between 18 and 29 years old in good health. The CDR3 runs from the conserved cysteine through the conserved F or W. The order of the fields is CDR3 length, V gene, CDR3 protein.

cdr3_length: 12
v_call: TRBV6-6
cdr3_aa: CASSYYTGELFF

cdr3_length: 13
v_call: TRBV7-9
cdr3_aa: CASSPGLHNEQFF

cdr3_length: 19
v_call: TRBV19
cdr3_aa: CASSIDLQTSRSSYNEQFF

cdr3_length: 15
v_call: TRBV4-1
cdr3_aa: CASSRSVGYQETQYF

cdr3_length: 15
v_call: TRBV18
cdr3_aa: CASSPRAGGRETQYF

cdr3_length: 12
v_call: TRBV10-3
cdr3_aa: CATSDRYTEAFF

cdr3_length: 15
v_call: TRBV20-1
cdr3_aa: CSANFPGLLSGGYTF

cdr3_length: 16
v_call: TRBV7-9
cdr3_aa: CASSSPSWSSTDTQYF

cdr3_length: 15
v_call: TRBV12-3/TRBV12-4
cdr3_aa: CASSRTGGAGETQYF

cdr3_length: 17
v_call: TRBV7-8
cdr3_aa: CASSHITGGLSYNEQFF

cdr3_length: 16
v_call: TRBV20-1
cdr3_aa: CSAREAGLAPYNEQFF

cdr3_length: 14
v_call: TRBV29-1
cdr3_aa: CSDRGTGHGDTQYF

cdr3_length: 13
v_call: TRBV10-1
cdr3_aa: CASSERPTVKQFF